The 6 T cell receptor beta chains below all came from one sample that was sequenced in a study of blood T cell repertoires in COVID-19. This table comes from immunoSEQ multiplex PCR, and its TCRdb copy is limited to in-frame clones, with some not included. The repertoire holds about 190,000 clones, with roughly 84% as singletons. The sample taken for sequencing was peripheral blood. Every receptor here comes from a human donor in a cohort sampled during active COVID-19.

The rearrangement joins TRBV6-1 to TRBJ2-7; D unresolved. There are 11 residues in the CDR3. With 10 bases removed from V and 1 base from J, the gap between germline ends came to 8 bases. Germline V gives CDR1 MNHNS, CDR2 SASEGT. Written as DNA, the CDR3 is TGTGCCACGACTGATTCCTACGAGCAGTACGTC. Amino acid sequence: CATTDSYEQYV.

This clone was seen more than once but under ten times. The V gene is TRBV5-1, the J gene TRBJ1-1; D not certain. The CDR3 has 14 residues. V was clipped by 0 bases and J by 5 bases, with 11 bases between them. The germline gives CDR1 SGHRS, CDR2 YFSETQ. Here the CDR3 reads CASSLGIGRTEAFF. The CDR3, as DNA: TGCGCCAGCAGCTTGGGAATAGGGAGGACTGAAGCTTTCTTT. The whole variable domain, filled in from reference TRBV5-1 and TRBJ1-1, reads KAGVTQTPRYLIKTRGQQVTLSCSPISGHRSVSWYQQTPGQGLQFLFEYFSETQRNKGNFPGRFSGRQFSNSRSEMNVSTLELGDSALYLCASSLGIGRTEAFFGQGTRLTVV.

V usage is TRBV14 and J usage is TRBJ2-3, with 9 bases identical to TRBD2. V lost 2 bases, J lost 5 bases, and 2 bases stayed unmatched. The CDR3 runs to 14 residues. The V gene's germline CDR1 is SGHDN and CDR2 FVKESK. This CDR3 is CASSQSGGRDTQYF. The CDR3 DNA reads as TGTGCCAGCAGCCAAAGCGGGGGGCGAGATACGCAGTATTTT.

V is TRBV5-8 and J is TRBJ1-5; possible D gene TRBD1, 6 bases. Looked up from germline, CDR1 is SGHTS and CDR2 is YDEGEE. This CDR3 has 14 amino acids. V lost 0 bases to trimming and J lost 5 bases, with 9 bases between them. The CDR3 DNA reads TGTGCCAGCAGCTTGGACAGGGTCTATCAGCCCCAGCATTTT. This gives the protein CASSLDRVYQPQHF.

V and J are TRBV5-1 and TRBJ1-2, with D tentatively TRBD1 (6 bases). The CDR3 has 13 residues. The ends were cut back, 3 bases at V and 3 bases at J, with 9 bases in the middle. Germline V gene sequence: CDR1 SGHRS, CDR2 YFSETQ. As DNA, the CDR3 is TGCGCCAGCAGCTCGGACAGCGACTATGGCTACACCTTC. Protein product: CASSSDSDYGYTF.

The chain recombines TRBV30 with TRBJ2-4; possibly TRBD2 for D (6 bases). Trimming pared 4 bases from V and 0 bases from J, leaving 25 bases between. This CDR3 has 19 residues. CDR1 GTSNPN and CDR2 SVGIG come from the germline V gene (reference sequence). The CDR3 nucleotides read TGTGCCTGGACTCCACGGGGGAGGTTATTAGCCCTAGCCAAAAACATTCAGTACTTC. Translating it yields CAWTPRGRLLALAKNIQYF.